The source of this TCR beta chain is a study of cytotoxic CD8 clonotypes in ibrutinib-treated CLL. Study context: Recorded responses included 24 partial and 2 complete; following median about 68 months, roughly 15 stayed remitted and roughly 12 progressed. Findings and limits, study-wide: Clonality was higher at ibrutinib response and returned toward baseline at progression.

Measured with immunoSEQ multiplex PCR; TCRdb has only the in-frame clones, and not every one. The data show 130,000 or so clones, about 72% seen once. In regard to this clone: Antigen unknown.

From germline, CDR1 is LNHDA and CDR2 SQIVND (reference sequence). The V and J ends lost 7 bases and 5 bases, in that order; junction bases with no gene match: 10. CDR3 size: 14 residues. The chain couples TRBV19 to TRBJ1-2; the match to TRBD1 covers 7 bases. The specimen was PBMCs, collected after 12 months of ibrutinib treatment. The origin of this receptor is a human donor with chronic lymphocytic leukemia. This CDR3 reads CASNKGQLLYGYTF. The CDR3 region has the DNA TGTGCCAGTAATAAGGGACAGTTACTATATGGCTACACCTTC. The full variable domain, rest sourced from reference TRBV19 and TRBJ1-2, is DGGITQSPKYLFRKEGQNVTLSCEQNLNHDAMYWYRQDPGQGLRLIYYSQIVNDFQKGDIAEGYSVSREKKESFPLTVTSAQKNPTAFYLCASNKGQLLYGYTFGSGTRLTVV.